The 22 T cell receptor beta chains reported below all come from one sample, sequenced in a study of cytomegalovirus exposure and HLA in healthy donors. Vbeta (60) and Jbeta (13) primers were used in the PCR. Here immunoSEQ multiplex PCR was the method, and the copy in TCRdb shows in-frame clones only, minus some. Of roughly 150,000 clones detected, about three quarters appear once; the ten largest clones hold about 3.7%. Sequencing was performed on PBMCs. Receptors originate from a male donor in good health and CMV-seronegative.

The count of this clone is one. The chain employs TRBV27 and TRBJ2-1, with 8 positions matching TRBD2. Germline CDR1 MNHEY, CDR2 SMNVEV (reference sequence). Unmatched junction bases numbered 5, after V lost 5 bases and J lost 2 bases. This CDR3 spans 15 amino acids. This CDR3 reads CASSKLAEAYNEQFF. The DNA of the CDR3 is TGTGCCAGCAGTAAACTAGCGGAGGCCTACAATGAGCAGTTCTTC.

About this clone itself: One junction end does not reproduce the germline sequence, and a read error may be involved. The chain couples TRBV7-9 to TRBJ1-6; TRBD1 might be the D (5 bases). Germline loops: CDR1 SEHNR, CDR2 FQNEAQ (reference sequence). This CDR3 spans 17 amino acids. The chain's CDR3 is CSSSLTTAEAYNSPLHF. DNA of the CDR3: TGTTCCAGCAGCTTAACGACAGCCGAAGCCTATAATTCACCCCTCCACTTT.

On this clone: Compared with germline, one end of the junction differs, possibly owing to a read error. This chain links TRBV2 with TRBJ2-6; weak D call: TRBD1 (5 bases). Germline assignment: CDR1 SNHLY and CDR2 FYNNEI. The CDR3 loop spans 13 amino acids. CDR3 protein: CASGASGANGLTF. CDR3 in DNA: TGTGCCAGCGGGGCTAGTGGGGCCAACGGCCTGACTTTC. Full variable domain (outside the CDR3, taken from reference TRBV2 and TRBJ2-6): EPEVTQTPSHQVTQMGQEVILRCVPISNHLYFYWYRQILGQKVEFLVSFYNNEISEKSEIFDDQFSVERPDGSNFTLKIRSTKLEDSAMYFCASGASGANGLTFGAGSRLTVL.

This chain links TRBV4-1 with TRBJ2-5, with 8 bases aligning to TRBD2. The V gene's germline CDR1 is MGHRA and CDR2 YSYEKL. With V trimmed by 6 bases and J by 5 bases, 17 bases remained unmatched. The CDR3 loop spans 17 amino acids. The CDR3 loop reads CASSPNRGGSSFETQYF. Written as DNA, the CDR3 is TGCGCCAGCAGTCCCAATCGGGGGGGCAGTTCTTTTGAGACCCAGTACTTC.

The rearrangement uses TRBV6-4 and TRBJ2-1; 8 bases are a match to TRBD1. The V gene end was trimmed by 5 bases and the J gene end by 4 bases; junction bases not matched to a gene: 10. Germline values: CDR1 MRHNA, CDR2 SNTAGT. The CDR3 spans 16 residues. The CDR3 nucleotides are TGTGCCAGCAGTCACGATCCCGGGACAGGATACAATGAGCAGTTCTTC. As protein: CASSHDPGTGYNEQFF.

CDR3 sequence reads: CASSLGFGSKETQYF. CDR3 DNA sequence: TGTGCCAGCAGCTTAGGATTTGGCAGTAAAGAGACCCAGTACTTC. The V gene is TRBV7-6, the J gene TRBJ2-5; D gene ambiguous. The V end was cut by 1 base, the J end by 3 bases, with 12 bases between. This CDR3 has 15 residues. CDR1 is SGHVS and CDR2 is FNYEAQ in the germline V gene.

The chain carries TRBV19 and TRBJ2-7; 13 positions match TRBD2. V was pared by 6 bases and J by 5 bases, with 4 bases of the junction left unmatched. The CDR3 consists of 14 residues. The germline V gene encodes CDR1 LNHDA and CDR2 SQIVND (reference sequence). The CDR3 sequence is CASSRGLAGDEQYF. CDR3 nucleotides: TGTGCCAGTAGCCGCGGACTAGCGGGAGACGAGCAGTACTTC.

The chain uses TRBV5-1 and TRBJ2-4, with TRBD2 matching 10 bases. V shed 7 bases, J shed 5 bases, and the junction held 6 bases outside the gene matches. This CDR3 is 14 amino acids long. Germline V gene sequence: CDR1 SGHRS, CDR2 YFSETQ. The CDR3 DNA reads as TGCGCCAGCCGTACCAGCGGGGGGGAAAACATTCAGTACTTC. Its protein is CASRTSGGENIQYF.

This clone was found once. This chain uses TRBV11-2 with TRBJ1-6; D remains unclear. Per germline, CDR1 SGHAT and CDR2 FQNNGV. The CDR3 loop spans 12 amino acids. Trimming stripped 3 bases from V and 11 bases from J, with 8 bases between. The CDR3 DNA is TGTGCCAGCAGCTTCCTCCTCCCACCCCTCCACTTT. Residues: CASSFLLPPLHF.

The rearrangement joins TRBV27 to TRBJ2-1, with 13 bases aligning to TRBD2. Germline assignment: CDR1 MNHEY and CDR2 SMNVEV (reference sequence). The V gene end was trimmed by 3 bases and the J gene end by 7 bases; junction bases not matched to a gene: 9. The CDR3 consists of 17 residues. DNA of the CDR3: TGTGCCAGCAGTTTCCTTCGGACTAGCGGGAGTTTTAATGAGCAGTTCTTC. It translates to CASSFLRTSGSFNEQFF.

The chain carries TRBV15 and TRBJ2-5, with D perhaps matching TRBD1 (5 bases). The germline V gene encodes CDR1 LNHNV and CDR2 YYDKDF (reference sequence). Trimming took 1 base from V and 1 from J, leaving 10 bases between them. The CDR3 has 15 amino acids. CDR3 sequence: CATSRVGALQETQYF. As DNA, the CDR3 is TGTGCCACCAGCAGAGTAGGGGCGCTCCAAGAGACCCAGTACTTC.

The rearrangement links TRBV7-8 to TRBJ1-2; 7 nucleotides align to TRBD1. The CDR3 is made up of 12 amino acids. Germline V gene lookup returns CDR1 SGHVS and CDR2 FQNEAQ. V was clipped by 5 bases and J by 7 bases; unmatched bases: 4. CDR3 nucleotide sequence: TGTGCCAGCAGCGTCGACAGGGCTGGCTACACCTTC. Translated: CASSVDRAGYTF.

The rearrangement links TRBV18 to TRBJ1-2; a weak D match, TRBD1 (6 bases). Trimming pared 7 bases from V and 3 bases from J, leaving 18 bases between. The V gene's germline CDR1 is KGHSH and CDR2 LQKENI. The CDR3 length is 15 residues. CDR3 region: CASFDGGAHDYGYTF. In DNA, the CDR3 is TGTGCCAGCTTTGATGGGGGGGCTCACGACTATGGCTACACCTTC.

The chain combines TRBV7-2 with TRBJ2-5; tentative D call: TRBD2 (6 bases). The CDR3 consists of 14 residues. The germline V gene encodes CDR1 SGHTA and CDR2 FQGNSA. Trimming removed 1 base at V and 5 bases at J, with 11 bases between. The CDR3 region has the DNA TGTGCCAGCAGCTTAGGGTCGGGAGCGGAGACCCAGTACTTC. It specifies CASSLGSGAETQYF.

The V call is TRBV2, the J call TRBJ1-2; D is undetermined. Deletions cut 4 bases from V and 13 bases from J, with 16 bases between. The CDR3 covers 12 residues. CDR1 and CDR2 from the germline V gene are SNHLY and FYNNEI. CDR3 nucleotides: TGTGCCAGCAGTGTAAAGAGCGGGATGGGCACCTTC. Protein product: CASSVKSGMGTF.

The chain carries TRBV19 and TRBJ1-3, with 7 bases aligning to TRBD1. The J segment lost 2 bases and the V segment lost 8 bases, leaving 6 bases of the junction unmatched. Germline V gene data show CDR1 as LNHDA and CDR2 as SQIVND (reference sequence). CDR3 size: 14 residues. The CDR3 protein is CASGPTGTGNTIYF. CDR3 coding DNA: TGTGCCAGTGGACCGACAGGGACTGGAAACACCATATATTTT. Full variable domain (missing parts from reference TRBV19 and TRBJ1-3): DGGITQSPKYLFRKEGQNVTLSCEQNLNHDAMYWYRQDPGQGLRLIYYSQIVNDFQKGDIAEGYSVSREKKESFPLTVTSAQKNPTAFYLCASGPTGTGNTIYFGEGSWLTVV.

The V call is TRBV14, the J call TRBJ1-3, with a tentative D call TRBD1 (5 bases). The CDR3 contains 15 residues. Trimming cost V 0 bases and J 1 base, with 7 bases left between them. Germline CDR1 SGHDN, CDR2 FVKESK. In DNA, the CDR3 is TGTGCCAGCAGCCAAGATTCAGGGTCTGGAAACACCATATATTTT. Amino acid sequence: CASSQDSGSGNTIYF.

This rearrangement joins TRBV5-1 to TRBJ2-1, with TRBD2 matching over 7 bases. V was clipped by 4 bases and J by 5 bases; unmatched bases: 9. In germline, CDR1 is SGHRS, CDR2 YFSETQ. This CDR3 region has 15 residues. CDR3 residues: CASSPLAAFNNEQFF. The CDR3 coding sequence is TGCGCCAGCAGCCCCCTAGCGGCCTTCAACAATGAGCAGTTCTTC.

The V gene is TRBV6-1, the J gene TRBJ1-2; perhaps TRBD1 as D (6 bases). V was pared by 2 bases and J by 9 bases, with 19 bases between. Germline V CDR1 and CDR2: MNHNS, SASEGT. The CDR3 runs 15 residues. The CDR3 nucleotides read TGTGCCAGCAGTGAATCAGCGACGCCGGGACACCGCTACACCTTC. Protein: CASSESATPGHRYTF.

V usage is TRBV6-1 and J usage is TRBJ1-2; 8 bases match TRBD1. Germline V gives CDR1 MNHNS, CDR2 SASEGT. The CDR3 length is 14 residues. Unmatched junction bases numbered 4, after V lost 5 bases and J lost 2 bases. CDR3 loop: CASSTGQGNYGYTF. CDR3 DNA: TGTGCCAGCAGTACAGGACAGGGAAACTATGGCTACACCTTC.

The J gene is TRBJ2-1, the V gene TRBV6-5; D may be TRBD2 (6 bases). The CDR3 consists of 15 residues. From germline, CDR1 is MNHEY and CDR2 SVGAGI. Trimming removed 7 bases from V and 3 bases from J, with 16 bases in between. CDR3 loop: CASTMEGGGYNEQFF. DNA for the CDR3: TGTGCCAGCACCATGGAGGGAGGTGGCTACAATGAGCAGTTCTTC.

The chain carries TRBV4-1 and TRBJ1-5; 11 bases line up with TRBD1. Germline V lookup: CDR1 MGHRA, CDR2 YSYEKL. The CDR3 length is 18 residues. Trimming removed 3 bases from V and 1 base from J; junction bases left unmatched: 8. The CDR3 DNA follows: TGCGCCAGCAGCCACAGGACAGGGGGCGACTTCAGCAATCAGCCCCAGCATTTT. Its protein is CASSHRTGGDFSNQPQHF.